The present TCR beta chain was sequenced within a study of regulatory T cells in long-lasting Graves disease. Study conclusions and caveats: Having few samples may have compromised the accuracy. Those with persistent Graves' had less TCR diversity than newly diagnosed patients.

The CDR3 runs 15 residues. Losses at the gene ends were 5 bases for V and 0 bases for J; bases not matched to a gene: 4. Time point indicated: newly diagnosed GD, antithyroid drugs for less than 3 months. Making the TCR library involved RNA that had been extracted from PBMCs. Patient provenance is recorded as an endocrinology department in Xi'an, China. In its sample, this clonotype was seen many times. Its target is unknown. Arm-PCR of CDR3 regions and iRepertoire HTBI primers were used to build TCR beta libraries. One entry per CDR3 protein, called by TCRdb with MiXCR from the multiplex PCR reads. The sample has fewer than 350,000 distinct CDR3 sequences, 15% to 20% seen once.

The material was peripheral blood mononuclear cells (PBMCs), obtained at new diagnosis, from a patient treated with antithyroid drugs. The receptor was derived from a female donor with Graves disease. This rearrangement joins TRBV12-3 or TRBV12-4 to TRBJ1-3; TRBD1 matches 7 bases. The CDR3 spells CASSGGTVSGNTIYF. Here the CDR3 DNA reads TGTGCCAGCAGTGGGGGGACAGTCTCTGGAAACACCATATATTTT.